Following are 11 T cell receptor beta chains from one sample sequenced in a study of blood T cell repertoires in COVID-19. Sequenced by immunoSEQ multiplex PCR; TCRdb stores in-frame clones only, minus some. The table lists 220,000 or so clones, about 80% of them singletons, with approximately 1.2% in the top ten. Material for sequencing was PBMCs or T cells enriched from blood (not recorded which). The receptors here all came from a woman in her 40s with acute COVID-19.

The chain joins TRBV9 to TRBJ1-5; possibly TRBD1 for D (5 bases). In germline, CDR1 is SGDLS, CDR2 YYNGEE. V was clipped by 0 bases and J by 9 bases, with 19 bases between them. CDR3 length: 16 residues. CDR3 coding DNA: TGTGCCAGCAGCGTAGGGGCAGGGACTGACTCGTGGCCCCAGCATTTT. This translates into CASSVGAGTDSWPQHF. Complete variable domain (other parts from reference TRBV9 and TRBJ1-5): DSGVTQTPKHLITATGQRVTLRCSPRSGDLSVYWYQQSLDQGLQFLIQYYNGEERAKGNILERFSAQQFPDLHSELNLSSLELGDSALYFCASSVGAGTDSWPQHFGDGTRLSIL.

The chain uses TRBV12-3 or TRBV12-4 and TRBJ2-2; maybe TRBD2 (5 bases). The CDR3 covers 11 residues. The V gene lost 5 bases and the J gene lost 8 bases, with 6 bases spanning the gap. In nucleotides, the CDR3 is TGTGCCAGCAGTAGGAGGGGGGAGCTGTTTTTT. It encodes CASSRRGELFF.

This chain connects TRBV4-1 to TRBJ2-5; TRBD1 matches at 9 bases. The CDR3 has 14 residues. The V and J ends lost 4 bases and 3 bases, in that order; junction bases with no gene match: 3. Germline CDR1 reads MGHRA; CDR2 reads YSYEKL. The CDR3 nucleotides read TGCGCCAGCAGCCCGACAGGGGGAAAAGAGACCCAGTACTTC. Translated: CASSPTGGKETQYF.

This chain links TRBV11-2 with TRBJ2-7, with 9 positions matching TRBD1. Per germline, CDR1 SGHAT and CDR2 FQNNGV. The CDR3 totals 14 residues. The junction had 5 bases not matched to a gene; V was cut back by 5 bases and J by 3 bases. The CDR3 DNA reads TGTGCCAGCAGCCCAGGGACAGGGAGCTACGAGCAGTACTTC. As protein: CASSPGTGSYEQYF.

This clone was seen a single time. The chain employs TRBV3-1 (or the pseudogene TRBV3-2) and TRBJ2-3, with TRBD2 identical over 8 bases. With 4 bases clipped from V and 1 base from J, the junction kept 1 base outside the gene matches. Per germline, CDR1 LGHDT and CDR2 YNNKEL (reference sequence). CDR3 length equals 14 residues. The CDR3 DNA reads TGTGCCAGCAGCCCGGGGGGGGGCACAGATACGCAGTATTTT. Translation: CASSPGGGTDTQYF.

The chain couples TRBV28 to TRBJ2-5; a possible D gene is TRBD2 (6 bases). CDR1 and CDR2 (germline): MDHEN, SYDVKM. The CDR3 has 15 residues. The V end lost 7 bases, the J end lost 0 bases, and 15 bases lay between the germline ends. CDR3 sequence reads: CASKGASANQETQYF. The CDR3 DNA is TGTGCCAGCAAAGGGGCTAGCGCAAACCAAGAGACCCAGTACTTC.

The chain links TRBV28 to TRBJ2-5; 8 bases fit TRBD2. Germline assignment: CDR1 MDHEN and CDR2 SYDVKM. V lost 2 bases to trimming and J lost 2 bases; unmatched junction nucleotides: 4. The CDR3 totals 15 residues. CDR3 residues: CASSLAGGWQETQYF. In DNA, the CDR3 is TGTGCCAGCAGTTTAGCGGGGGGCTGGCAAGAGACCCAGTACTTC.

CDR3 DNA sequence: TGTGCCAGCAGTGGCCTCGGGGATAAGCAGTTCTTC. It yields the protein CASSGLGDKQFF. The chain employs TRBV2 and TRBJ2-1; D is perhaps TRBD2 (5 bases). Germline CDR1 SNHLY, CDR2 FYNNEI. Between the trimmed V and J ends, which lost 4 bases and 11 bases, there was a span of 12 bases. This CDR3 region has 12 residues.

The chain has TRBV30 and TRBJ2-7; D call uncertain. The CDR3 extends over 11 amino acids. The germline V gene has CDR1 GTSNPN and CDR2 SVGIG (reference sequence). V was shortened by 3 bases and J by 6 bases, with 9 bases between the two germline ends. The CDR3 sequence is CAWRGALEQYF. In DNA form, the CDR3 reads TGTGCCTGGAGAGGAGCGCTCGAGCAGTACTTC.

V usage is TRBV13 and J usage is TRBJ2-7; 8 bases match TRBD1. The V gene end was trimmed by 4 bases and the J gene end by 3 bases; junction bases not matched to a gene: 5. Germline CDR1 is PRHDT and CDR2 is FYEKMQ (reference sequence). This CDR3 has 14 amino acids. The CDR3 here is CASSSRDRNYEQYF. CDR3 in DNA: TGTGCCAGCAGCTCCCGGGACAGGAACTACGAGCAGTACTTC. The full variable domain, in which reference TRBV13 and TRBJ2-7 provide the parts outside the CDR3, is AAGVIQSPRHLIKEKRETATLKCYPIPRHDTVYWYQQGPGQDPQFLISFYEKMQSDKGSIPDRFSAQQFSDYHSELNMSSLELGDSALYFCASSSRDRNYEQYFGPGTRLTVT.

This chain joins TRBV4-1 and TRBJ2-2; 8 bases align to TRBD2. Trimming cost V 8 bases and J 5 bases; bases outside gene matches: 13. CDR1 is MGHRA and CDR2 is YSYEKL in the germline V gene. This CDR3 comprises 16 residues. The CDR3 DNA reads as TGCGCCAGCCGGGTTGCGGGGGGCGCCTCGACCGGGGAGCTGTTTTTT. Its translation: CASRVAGGASTGELFF.